Listed below are T cell receptor beta chains from one sample, sequenced in a study of regulatory T cells in long-lasting Graves disease. TCRdb re-called the multiplex PCR reads through MiXCR, storing one row per CDR3 protein. The repertoire holds about 430,000 distinct CDR3 sequences, with around 16% as singletons. The same data also went into a second study, on T cells in Graves' hyperthyroidism and ophthalmopathy.

This specimen was peripheral blood mononuclear cells (PBMCs), taken at new diagnosis, from a patient treated with antithyroid drugs. These receptors originate from a middle-aged woman with Graves disease. Both conserved end residues are part of each CDR3. D genes are given only for firm matches. The size of a clone is reported for some rows only, either as once, few or many, or as a class for expanded clones.

cdr3_nt | cdr3_aa | d_call | clone_size | j_call | v_call
TGTGCCAGCAGTTCAGGGGACTCCAACAGGCCGAACACTGAAGCTTTCTTT | CASSSGDSNRPNTEAFF | - | many | TRBJ1-1 | TRBV12-3/TRBV12-4
TGTGCCAGCAGCACCCGGACAGGGGTAGGTGGCTACACCTTC | CASSTRTGVGGYTF | TRBD1 | - | TRBJ1-2 | TRBV12-3/TRBV12-4
TGTGCCACCAGCGGGGACAGGGACAATGAGCAGTTCTTC | CATSGDRDNEQFF | TRBD1 | many | TRBJ2-1 | TRBV15
TGTGCCAGCAGTTCCGGACAGTCGCTACGACCTAATCAGCCCCAGCATTTT | CASSSGQSLRPNQPQHF | - | - | TRBJ1-5 | TRBV6-2/TRBV6-3
TGTGCCAGCAGTTTTAGGACGCCACTTAATTCACCCCTCCACTTT | CASSFRTPLNSPLHF | - | - | TRBJ1-6 | TRBV6-5
TGTGCCACCCTTGACCGGGAGGGCACTGAAGCTTTCTTT | CATLDREGTEAFF | - | many | TRBJ1-1 | TRBV18
TGTGCCATCAGTACCTCGGAGGGGTCCACTGAAGCTTTCTTT | CAISTSEGSTEAFF | - | many | TRBJ1-1 | TRBV10-3
TGCAGTGCCGCACAGGGGTCGGGCGGGGAGCTGTTTTTT | CSAAQGSGGELFF | TRBD1 | many | TRBJ2-2 | TRBV20-1
TGTGCCAGTAGTAGGGGACTAGGTCATACGCAGTATTTT | CASSRGLGHTQYF | TRBD2 | many | TRBJ2-3 | TRBV19
TGCGCCAGCAGCCAAGTGGGTCCGCGCACTGAAGCTTTCTTT | CASSQVGPRTEAFF | - | - | TRBJ1-1 | TRBV4-1
TGCAGTGCTAGAGTATTCGACAGGGGGGAATACGAGCAGTACTTC | CSARVFDRGEYEQYF | TRBD1 | many | TRBJ2-7 | TRBV20-1
TGTGCCAGCAGCCAGTCGGTGACAGGCGGGAACACAGATACGCAGTATTTT | CASSQSVTGGNTDTQYF | - | - | TRBJ2-3 | TRBV4-2
TGTGCCAGCAGAAGAAACAGGGAAGGCGAGCAGTACTTC | CASRRNREGEQYF | - | many | TRBJ2-7 | TRBV12-3/TRBV12-4
TGCAGTGCTGACCGGGGGGTAGCTACTCAGCTGGATACGCAGTATTTT | CSADRGVATQLDTQYF | TRBD2 | many | TRBJ2-3 | TRBV20-1
TGTGCCAGCAGCTTAGGGAGCTTTGGGGACATTCAGTACTTC | CASSLGSFGDIQYF | - | - | TRBJ2-4 | TRBV11-2
TGTGCCAGCAGCCAGACCTCTTGGGGGCGCGTCCATGGCTACACCTTC | CASSQTSWGRVHGYTF | - | many | TRBJ1-2 | TRBV3-1
TGTGCCAGCAGTTTTAGACAGCAAATTGATCAGCCCCAGCATTTT | CASSFRQQIDQPQHF | - | few | TRBJ1-5 | TRBV28
TGTGCCAGCAGTTTCTCCAGGGGAGCCTTCAATGAGCAGTTCTTC | CASSFSRGAFNEQFF | - | many | TRBJ2-1 | TRBV12-3/TRBV12-4
TGTGCCAGCAGTGAAGTATCCACCGGGGAGCTGTTTTTT | CASSEVSTGELFF | - | many | TRBJ2-2 | TRBV6-1
TGCAGTGCTAGGACTCAAGGGGATTCTTATAATTCACCCCTCCACTTT | CSARTQGDSYNSPLHF | - | few | TRBJ1-6 | TRBV20-1
TGTGCCATCAGGCCCGCCGGGACTAGCAACAATGAGCAGTTCTTC | CAIRPAGTSNNEQFF | TRBD2 | - | TRBJ2-1 | TRBV10-3
TGTGCCAGCAACCCCCTAAGCGGGAGGAGCAATGAGCAGTTCTTC | CASNPLSGRSNEQFF | TRBD2 | many | TRBJ2-1 | TRBV12-3/TRBV12-4
TGTGCCAGCAACCTCGAGGGGGCCGGGACTAGCCTTACGACAGATACGCAGTATTTT | CASNLEGAGTSLTTDTQYF | TRBD2 | - | TRBJ2-3 | TRBV28
TGTGCCAGCAGTTACGATAGAATCTATGGCTACACCTTC | CASSYDRIYGYTF | - | - | TRBJ1-2 | TRBV6-9
TGTGCCAGCAGCCGGGACAGCAACTATGGCTACACCTTC | CASSRDSNYGYTF | TRBD1 | many | TRBJ1-2 | TRBV2
TGCGCCAGCAGCCTGGAAGAAAGTCCCCTCCGGGAGCAGTTCTTC | CASSLEESPLREQFF | - | few | TRBJ2-1 | TRBV5-1
TGCGCCAGCCAAGGACTAGCGGGAGGACGGAACACCGGGGAGCTGTTTTTT | CASQGLAGGRNTGELFF | TRBD2 | many | TRBJ2-2 | TRBV10-1
TGTGCCAGCAGTTCGGGACTAGCGGGAGAGAGGGGGGATACGCAGTATTTT | CASSSGLAGERGDTQYF | TRBD2 | many | TRBJ2-3 | TRBV12-3/TRBV12-4
TGTGCCAGCAGCCCAATTAGCGGGAGTCTCAATGAGCAGTTCTTC | CASSPISGSLNEQFF | TRBD2 | once | TRBJ2-1 | TRBV11-3
TGTGCCAGCTCACCGGTCGAACGACGTGGCTACACCTTC | CASSPVERRGYTF | - | many | TRBJ1-2 | TRBV18
TGTGCCAGCAGCACGGGGGCAGAGGATCAGCCCCAGCATTTT | CASSTGAEDQPQHF | - | - | TRBJ1-5 | TRBV5-4